Presented here are 30 T cell receptor beta chains from one specimen sequenced in a study of T cell repertoires in cytomegalovirus infection. The antigens of these receptors remain unknown. MiXCR, applied by TCRdb to the reads, yields one record per CDR3 protein. The sample yields approximately 990,000 distinct CDR3 sequences, roughly 30% seen once. Sequencing used cultured CD8+ T cells from PBMCs, obtained from culture after CMV antigen stimulation. The source is a human donor in good health (CMV status not recorded). Some clones in this sample may be carry-over from other donors' samples.

This clonotype was detected only a few times. In nucleotides, the CDR3 is TGTGCCAGCAGGGGGACATTTGCAACTAATGAAAAACTGTTTTTT. Protein: CASRGTFATNEKLFF. V is TRBV2 and J is TRBJ1-4; D may be TRBD1 (6 bases). Germline CDR1 reads SNHLY; CDR2 reads FYNNEI. The CDR3 loop spans 15 amino acids. Deletions cut 6 bases from V and 0 bases from J, with 11 bases between.

In this sample, this clonotype turned up many times. J is TRBJ2-5 and V is TRBV7-9; the D is unclear. Germline CDR1 and CDR2: SEHNR and FQNEAQ (reference sequence). V was pared by 2 bases and J by 7 bases, with 14 bases between. CDR3 size: 14 residues. The chain's CDR3 is CASSLKDGEGTQYF. For the CDR3, the DNA is TGTGCCAGCAGCTTAAAGGACGGCGAAGGGACCCAGTACTTC.

As regards this clonotype: Relative to the germline gene, one junction end is altered; a read error may explain this. This sequence joins TRBV5-4 and TRBJ2-7; TRBD1 is a possible D gene (6 bases). The germline V gene encodes CDR1 SGHNT and CDR2 YYREEE (reference sequence). The CDR3 extends over 14 amino acids. The CDR3 nucleotides read TGTGCCAGCAGCTTGGTTGCAGGGCCCCTACCAGGGGACTTC. This codes for CASSLVAGPLPGDF.

There are a few counts of this clonotype. This chain joins TRBV27 and TRBJ2-3; 7 bases are shared with TRBD2. Looked up from germline, CDR1 is MNHEY and CDR2 is SMNVEV (reference sequence). The CDR3 spans 15 residues. Trimming cost V 8 bases and J 0 bases; bases outside gene matches: 8. The CDR3 DNA reads as TGTGCCAGCCCCGTTGAGGGAGGGAGCACAGATACGCAGTATTTT. Amino acids: CASPVEGGSTDTQYF.

The chain has TRBV18 and TRBJ2-5, with D uncertain. Between the trimmed V and J ends, which lost 9 bases and 3 bases, there was a span of 23 bases. The germline V gene has CDR1 KGHSH and CDR2 LQKENI. The CDR3 covers 16 residues. The CDR3, as DNA: TGTGCCAGTCGTACCTTGCAGTTTTCGGTTAAAGAGACCCAGTACTTC. Its translation is CASRTLQFSVKETQYF.

This chain joins TRBV25-1 and TRBJ2-5, with D unclear. Trimming shortened V by 3 bases and J by 2 bases, and 16 bases separated the two germline ends. The CDR3 runs 16 residues. CDR1 and CDR2 from the germline V gene are MGHDK and SYGVNS. The CDR3 DNA sequence: TGTGCCAGCAGTGAGCTAATGAGACGCGGACAAGAGACCCAGTACTTC. This encodes CASSELMRRGQETQYF.

On this clonotype itself: A read error may account for a junction end that differs from germline. The V gene is TRBV12-3 or TRBV12-4, the J gene TRBJ2-4; 8 positions match TRBD1. There are 11 residues in the CDR3. The CDR3 DNA is TGTGCCAGCAGCCTTGGGGGACAGGCGATCTTC. It encodes CASSLGGQAIF.

This clonotype was seen a few times. This rearrangement joins TRBV7-6 to TRBJ1-4; 8 positions match TRBD1. This CDR3 comprises 16 residues. The V segment lost 5 bases and the J segment 4 bases; nucleotides outside the gene matches: 9. Germline V CDR1 and CDR2: SGHVS, FNYEAQ. The CDR3 bases are TGTGCCAGCAGCAGACGCCTGGGACAGGTTAATGAAAAACTGTTTTTT. Encoded protein: CASSRRLGQVNEKLFF.

This clonotype was observed a handful of times. V usage is TRBV7-8 and J usage is TRBJ2-1; D may be TRBD2 (7 bases). The V gene's germline CDR1 is SGHVS and CDR2 FQNEAQ. The CDR3 length is 14 residues. Trimming cost V 8 bases and J 8 bases, with 19 bases left between them. The CDR3 bases are TGTGCCAGCGGGGGGGGGGGCCACCTACATGAGCAGTTCTTC. It codes for CASGGGGHLHEQFF.

The V and J genes are TRBV7-6 and TRBJ2-5, with 8 bases matching TRBD1. This CDR3 spans 19 amino acids. The junction had 19 bases not matched to a gene; V was cut back by 4 bases and J by 3 bases. CDR1 and CDR2 (germline): SGHVS, FNYEAQ. CDR3 coding DNA: TGTGCCAGCAGCTGGACCCCGGGACAGGCATCTGTGGGAAAAGAGACCCAGTACTTC. Its protein is CASSWTPGQASVGKETQYF.

The chain couples TRBV12-3 or TRBV12-4 to TRBJ2-2; D may correspond to TRBD1 or TRBD2 (7 bases each). This CDR3 comprises 15 residues. The germline V and J ends were trimmed by 3 bases and 4 bases, with 12 bases remaining between them. The CDR3 DNA sequence: TGTGCCAGCAGTTTTACAGGGGAGGGCACCGGGGAGCTGTTTTTT. The encoded protein is CASSFTGEGTGELFF.

The rearrangement uses TRBV28 and TRBJ2-1; TRBD2 matches at 11 bases. The CDR3 is made up of 17 amino acids. The V gene end was trimmed by 5 bases and the J gene end by 2 bases; junction bases not matched to a gene: 8. CDR1 and CDR2 from the germline V gene are MDHEN and SYDVKM. CDR3 nucleotide sequence: TGTGCCAGCAGTCCTCCCACTAGCGGGGGTCCCTACAATGAGCAGTTCTTC. Translating gives CASSPPTSGGPYNEQFF.

Concerning this clonotype itself: A much larger clone lies one base from this, so it may be a read error. The CDR3 reads CASSLAGGAMNTEAFF. The CDR3 bases are TGTGCCAGCAGCTTAGCAGGGGGCGCCATGAACACTGAAGCTTTCTTT. V and J are TRBV7-6 and TRBJ1-1; 7 bases map to TRBD1. There are 16 residues in the CDR3. V was pared by 0 bases and J by 0 bases, with 4 bases of the junction left unmatched. CDR1 and CDR2 (germline): SGHVS, FNYEAQ.

CDR3: CASCLSGSNQPQHF. DNA for the CDR3: TGTGCCAGCTGCCTTTCTGGAAGCAATCAGCCCCAGCATTTT. The rearrangement joins TRBV7-4 to TRBJ1-5; D unclear. Looked up from germline, CDR1 is SGHVT and CDR2 is SQSDAQ. V gave up 8 bases and J gave up 1 base, with 12 bases separating them. The CDR3 has 14 residues.

This chain connects TRBV20-1 to TRBJ1-2, with unresolved D. The V end lost 6 bases, the J end lost 8 bases, and 16 bases lay between the germline ends. This CDR3 contains 12 residues. Germline-derived CDR1 and CDR2 are DFQATT and SNEGSKA (reference sequence). CDR3 amino acids: CSALNGVWGYTF. In DNA form, the CDR3 reads TGCAGTGCGCTGAATGGGGTGTGGGGCTACACCTTC.

V gene TRBV7-9 combines with J gene TRBJ2-2; weak D call: TRBD1 (6 bases). Germline V gene data show CDR1 as SEHNR and CDR2 as FQNEAQ (reference sequence). The CDR3 consists of 18 residues. Trimming left V 5 bases short and J 3 bases short, with 22 bases between. This CDR3 reads CASSGLTGNLPHTGELFF. CDR3 nucleotides: TGTGCCAGCAGCGGCCTAACAGGGAATCTACCGCACACCGGGGAGCTGTTTTTT.

CDR3 sequence (DNA): TGTGCCAGCAGTTACTCGAGGGCACCCGACGAGTTCGCTACGAACACCGGGGAGCTGTTTTTT. Amino acid sequence: CASSYSRAPDEFATNTGELFF. The chain couples TRBV6-6 to TRBJ2-2; perhaps TRBD2 as D (5 bases). The CDR3 sequence is 21 residues long. The germline CDR1 and CDR2 sequences are MNHNY and SVGAGI (reference sequence). The ends were cut back, 0 bases at V and 0 bases at J, with 23 bases in the middle.

The table lists this clonotype with many counts. This chain links TRBV7-8 with TRBJ1-5, with D hard to call. The V gene's germline CDR1 is SGHVS and CDR2 FQNEAQ. V lost 5 bases and J 3 bases, leaving 17 bases between the germline ends. The CDR3 sequence is 16 residues long. The CDR3 nucleotides read TGTGCCAGCAGCCCCCCAGGAGGGAGGGTCAATCAGCCCCAGCATTTT. It is translated as CASSPPGGRVNQPQHF.

The chain recombines TRBV7-8 with TRBJ1-3, with D unclear. V gave up 3 bases and J gave up 0 bases, with 9 bases separating them. The CDR3 sequence is 15 residues long. CDR1 SGHVS and CDR2 FQNEAQ come from the germline V gene. CDR3 region: CASSFDGASGNTIYF. The CDR3 nucleotides are TGTGCCAGCAGCTTTGACGGTGCCTCTGGAAACACCATATATTTT.

As regards this clonotype: This may arise from a read error, as a much more abundant clone is one base away. The chain combines TRBV2 with TRBJ2-4; D is unresolved. The CDR3 is made up of 15 amino acids. Germline V gives CDR1 SNHLY, CDR2 FYNNEI. The CDR3: CASRVTTLAKNIQHF. As DNA, the CDR3 is TGTGCCAGCAGAGTAACGACGTTAGCCAAAAACATTCAGCACTTC.

The chain has TRBV4-1 and TRBJ2-7; D could derive from TRBD1 or TRBD2 (6 bases each). The CDR3 length is 14 residues. Looked up from germline, CDR1 is MGHRA and CDR2 is YSYEKL. Trimming took 0 bases from V and 7 from J, leaving 13 bases between them. CDR3 sequence: CASSQDLRGREQYV. The DNA for the CDR3 is TGCGCCAGCAGCCAAGATCTCCGGGGGCGGGAGCAGTACGTC.

CDR3 amino acids: CASSVVVGVTEAFF. CDR3 DNA sequence: TGTGCCAGCAGCGTAGTTGTCGGAGTGACTGAAGCTTTCTTT. The rearrangement joins TRBV9 to TRBJ1-1, with D unclear. The CDR3 runs 14 residues. The germline CDR1 and CDR2 sequences are SGDLS and YYNGEE. The V gene lost 0 bases and the J gene lost 5 bases, with 11 bases spanning the gap.

Only a few counts were recorded for this clonotype. The J gene is TRBJ1-6, the V gene TRBV19; 9 nucleotides line up with TRBD1. The CDR3 is 15 amino acids. The V segment lost 3 bases and the J segment 9 bases; nucleotides outside the gene matches: 6. Germline CDR1 LNHDA, CDR2 SQIVND (reference sequence). Here the CDR3 reads CASSIPGQGSSPLHF. The CDR3 DNA reads TGTGCCAGTAGTATTCCGGGACAGGGCAGTTCACCCCTCCACTTT.

This chain uses TRBV7-6 with TRBJ2-7; 7 nucleotides agree with TRBD1. CDR1 is SGHVS and CDR2 is FNYEAQ in the germline V gene. With V trimmed by 7 bases and J by 2 bases, 14 bases remained unmatched. The CDR3 totals 16 residues. CDR3 amino acids: CASTEVAPTGTYEQYF. Here the CDR3 DNA reads TGTGCCAGCACCGAAGTGGCCCCGACAGGGACCTACGAGCAGTACTTC.

As for this clonotype: The junction shows a germline mismatch at one end, possibly a read error. The chain combines TRBV7-2 with TRBJ1-3; D not resolved. The CDR3 loop spans 14 amino acids. Germline V gives CDR1 SGHTA, CDR2 FQGNSA. CDR3 nucleotide sequence: TGTGCCAGCAGCTCGGAATTGGGAGGAAGCACCATATATTTT. Translation: CASSSELGGSTIYF.

V and J are TRBV7-6 and TRBJ2-7; 7 bases match TRBD2. CDR1 and CDR2 (germline): SGHVS, FNYEAQ. CDR3 length: 12 amino acids. The V segment lost 3 bases and the J segment 12 bases; nucleotides outside the gene matches: 8. The CDR3 here is CASSFPGRPWYF. In DNA, the CDR3 is TGTGCCAGCAGCTTTCCCGGGAGGCCATGGTACTTC.

The rearrangement links TRBV29-1 to TRBJ2-5; maybe TRBD2 (5 bases). The CDR3 has 12 residues. Trimming shortened V by 5 bases and J by 5 bases, and 12 bases separated the two germline ends. CDR1 and CDR2 from the germline V gene are SQVTM and ANQGSEA. CDR3 in amino acids: CSVWGVDETQYF. As DNA, the CDR3 is TGCAGCGTTTGGGGAGTTGATGAGACCCAGTACTTC.

V gene TRBV2 combines with J gene TRBJ1-5; D remains unclear. Germline CDR1 and CDR2: SNHLY and FYNNEI. Trimming pared 0 bases from V and 3 bases from J, leaving 9 bases between. CDR3 size: 15 residues. CDR3 nucleotides: TGTGCCAGCAGTGAAGCCCGGGGTCCCAATCAGCCCCAGCATTTT. Translated: CASSEARGPNQPQHF.

The chain is built from TRBV6-6 and TRBJ2-2, with unresolved D. This CDR3 is 16 amino acids long. The germline gives CDR1 MNHNY, CDR2 SVGAGI (reference sequence). V was pared by 2 bases and J by 5 bases, with 15 bases between. The CDR3 loop is CASSYLLRQPTGELFF. The CDR3 coding sequence is TGTGCCAGCAGTTACCTTCTGCGTCAGCCTACCGGGGAGCTGTTTTTT.

A single count supports this clonotype. The chain couples TRBV7-9 to TRBJ2-1; weak D call: TRBD2 (6 bases). V was clipped by 7 bases and J by 0 bases, with 19 bases between them. The CDR3 has 17 residues. The germline CDR1 and CDR2 sequences are SEHNR and FQNEAQ (reference sequence). CDR3 nucleotides: TGTGCCAGCACTTCCGGGACTCCGCTACACTCCTACAATGAGCAGTTCTTC. This gives the protein CASTSGTPLHSYNEQFF.